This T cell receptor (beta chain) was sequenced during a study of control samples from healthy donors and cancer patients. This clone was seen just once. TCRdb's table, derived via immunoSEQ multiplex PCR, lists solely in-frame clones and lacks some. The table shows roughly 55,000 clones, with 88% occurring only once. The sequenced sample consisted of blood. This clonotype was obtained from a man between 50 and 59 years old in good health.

As DNA, the CDR3 is TGTGCCAGCTCTCCCTCGGGGCGCCTAAGAGACGAGCAGTACTTC. Its protein product is CASSPSGRLRDEQYF. This rearrangement joins TRBV2 to TRBJ2-7; D is perhaps TRBD1 or TRBD2 (5 bases each). This CDR3 contains 15 residues. CDR1 and CDR2 (germline): SNHLY, FYNNEI. Between the trimmed V and J ends, which lost 8 bases and 5 bases, there was a span of 22 bases.